Below, 23 T cell receptor beta chains from the same sample are listed, as sequenced in a study of blood T cell repertoires in COVID-19. TCRdb keeps only in-frame clones here, not all; method: immunoSEQ multiplex PCR. The sample consists of around 290,000 clones, nearly 90% of them appearing once. The sequenced material came from PBMCs or T cells enriched from blood (not recorded which). Receptors were obtained from a woman in her twenties or thirties who had recovered from COVID-19.

The CDR3 region is CASGGDRGSYNEQFF. The CDR3 nucleotides are TGTGCTAGTGGTGGGGACCGGGGGAGCTACAATGAGCAGTTCTTC. This chain links TRBV12-5 with TRBJ2-1; D possibly corresponds to TRBD2 (6 bases). CDR1 and CDR2 (germline): LGHNT, FRNRAP. CDR3 size: 15 residues. V was pared by 5 bases and J by 3 bases, with 14 bases between.

This chain joins TRBV5-4 and TRBJ1-2; 11 positions agree with TRBD1. Germline V lookup: CDR1 SGHNT, CDR2 YYREEE (reference sequence). The V gene end was trimmed by 5 bases and the J gene end by 5 bases; junction bases not matched to a gene: 8. The CDR3 is 15 residues long. This chain's CDR3 is CASRSGQGDHYGYTF. CDR3 bases: TGTGCCAGCAGGTCGGGACAGGGGGACCATTATGGCTACACCTTC.

The CDR3 bases are TGTGCCAGCAGCTTATCGAGGCAGGGGGCACCTCTACATGGCTACACCTTC. Protein sequence: CASSLSRQGAPLHGYTF. V is TRBV7-9 and J is TRBJ1-2, with TRBD1 matching 8 bases. CDR3 length: 17 residues. V lost 2 bases and J lost 6; bases outside the gene matches: 14. The germline gives CDR1 SEHNR, CDR2 FQNEAQ (reference sequence).

There are a few counts of this clone. The V and J genes are TRBV5-6 and TRBJ1-4; weak D call: TRBD1 (6 bases). Trimming stripped 1 base from V and 8 bases from J, with 15 bases between. The V gene's germline CDR1 is SGHDT and CDR2 YYEEEE. The CDR3 consists of 15 residues. This CDR3 is CASSLLGGPEEKLFF. CDR3 nucleotide sequence: TGTGCCAGCAGCTTGCTGGGGGGGCCGGAGGAAAAACTGTTTTTT.

V and J are TRBV18 and TRBJ1-1; D gene unclear. CDR1 is KGHSH and CDR2 is LQKENI in the germline V gene. V shed 2 bases and J shed 3 bases, with 16 bases lying between them. This CDR3 contains 16 residues. CDR3 sequence (DNA): TGTGCCAGCTCACCATTTAGGCGCGCGGCGGACACTGAAGCTTTCTTT. Translating it yields CASSPFRRAADTEAFF.

This chain uses TRBV9 with TRBJ2-1; 8 bases agree with TRBD2. CDR3 length: 16 residues. Germline V gene lookup returns CDR1 SGDLS and CDR2 YYNGEE. The trim removed 4 bases at V and 1 base at J, leaving 7 bases unmatched. CDR3 DNA: TGTGCCAGCAGCCCAAATAGCGGGAAATCCTACAATGAGCAGTTCTTC. Its translation: CASSPNSGKSYNEQFF.

This clone was detected only once. The V gene is TRBV15, the J gene TRBJ2-2, with no clear D. Deletions cut 5 bases from V and 1 base from J, with 14 bases between. This CDR3 has 16 amino acids. CDR1 and CDR2 from the germline V gene are LNHNV and YYDKDF (reference sequence). The CDR3 reads CATSGMLSGNTGELFF. The CDR3 nucleotides are TGTGCCACCAGCGGAATGTTATCGGGGAACACCGGGGAGCTGTTTTTT.

In its sample, this clone was seen once. The chain has TRBV5-1 and TRBJ1-2; 8 bases are a match to TRBD1. Germline lookup yields CDR1 SGHRS and CDR2 YFSETQ. The CDR3 has 13 amino acids. Trimming removed 5 bases from V and 8 bases from J; junction bases left unmatched: 8. The CDR3 nucleotides are TGCGCCAGCAGTTCCGGACAGGGTATGGGCTACACCTTC. Amino acids: CASSSGQGMGYTF.

The rearrangement uses TRBV5-1 and TRBJ1-1; 7 positions match TRBD1. The CDR3 spans 12 residues. Germline CDR1 SGHRS, CDR2 YFSETQ. The V and J ends lost 4 bases and 6 bases, in that order; junction bases with no gene match: 3. CDR3 residues: CASSPTGAEAFF. In DNA form, the CDR3 reads TGCGCCAGCAGCCCTACAGGGGCTGAAGCTTTCTTT. The full variable domain, with the rest looked up from reference TRBV5-1 and TRBJ1-1, is KAGVTQTPRYLIKTRGQQVTLSCSPISGHRSVSWYQQTPGQGLQFLFEYFSETQRNKGNFPGRFSGRQFSNSRSEMNVSTLELGDSALYLCASSPTGAEAFFGQGTRLTVV.

J is TRBJ2-2 and V is TRBV2; 10 bases are a match to TRBD2. V shed 7 bases and J 6 bases; nucleotides not matched to a gene: 11. Germline V gene data show CDR1 as SNHLY and CDR2 as FYNNEI. There are 16 residues in the CDR3. CDR3 coding DNA: TGTGCCAGCAACCCTTCTAGCGGGGGCGGCCCCGGGGAGCTGTTTTTT. Translating it yields CASNPSSGGGPGELFF.

The chain employs TRBV6-2 or TRBV6-3 and TRBJ2-5, with TRBD1 matching 9 bases. CDR3 length equals 17 residues. Germline CDR1 is MNHEY and CDR2 is SVGEGT. The V and J ends lost 5 bases and 4 bases, in that order; junction bases with no gene match: 14. The DNA of the CDR3 is TGTGCCAGCAGTGCCTCGGGACAGGGTCATATCTCAGAGACCCAGTACTTC. It is translated as CASSASGQGHISETQYF.

CDR3 nucleotides: TGTGCCACCAGCATCCCTAACTCCGGTGCAACTAATGAAAAACTGTTTTTT. Residues: CATSIPNSGATNEKLFF. The rearrangement uses TRBV15 and TRBJ1-4; D is ambiguous. CDR1 and CDR2 (germline): LNHNV, YYDKDF (reference sequence). V shed 4 bases and J shed 0 bases, with 15 bases lying between them. The CDR3 sequence is 17 residues long.

This clone was seen a single time. The CDR3 DNA sequence: TGTGCCAGCAGCGCTGGACAGGGGGGAAATTCACCCCTCCACTTT. It codes for CASSAGQGGNSPLHF. The J gene is TRBJ1-6, the V gene TRBV9; 10 nucleotides line up with TRBD1. CDR1 and CDR2 from the germline V gene are SGDLS and YYNGEE. V shed 3 bases, J shed 7 bases, and the junction held 4 bases outside the gene matches. There are 15 residues in the CDR3.

The chain carries TRBV6-5 and TRBJ2-7, with D tentatively TRBD1 (5 bases). The V end lost 8 bases, the J end lost 7 bases, and 21 bases lay between the germline ends. The germline gives CDR1 MNHEY, CDR2 SVGAGI. The CDR3 sequence is 14 residues long. CDR3 sequence reads: CASRSPGRAGEQYF. CDR3 coding DNA: TGTGCCAGCCGCTCCCCAGGCAGGGCAGGGGAGCAGTACTTC.

The chain employs TRBV5-4 and TRBJ2-7; D is possibly TRBD1 (6 bases). The CDR3 consists of 15 residues. Trimming shortened V by 4 bases and J by 0 bases, and 14 bases separated the two germline ends. Per germline, CDR1 SGHNT and CDR2 YYREEE (reference sequence). CDR3 bases: TGTGCCAGCAGCGGAAAAACAGGGATCTCCTACGAGCAGTACTTC. This translates into CASSGKTGISYEQYF.

In regard to this clone: Different DNA sequences within this sample yield the same CDR3. The chain recombines TRBV9 with TRBJ2-5; no firm D call. This CDR3 has 15 amino acids. V was pared by 3 bases and J by 1 base, with 13 bases between. The germline CDR1 and CDR2 sequences are SGDLS and YYNGEE. In DNA, the CDR3 is TGTGCCAGCAGCGCAGGTGGTGGAACCCAAGAGACCCAGTACTTC. It yields the protein CASSAGGGTQETQYF.

This sequence joins TRBV7-9 and TRBJ1-1; D possibly corresponds to TRBD1 (6 bases). The CDR3 loop spans 14 amino acids. With 3 bases removed from V and 1 base from J, the gap between germline ends came to 9 bases. Germline V gene sequence: CDR1 SEHNR, CDR2 FQNEAQ (reference sequence). CDR3 region: CASSLTGRNTEAFF. The CDR3 nucleotides are TGTGCCAGCAGCTTGACAGGCAGGAACACTGAAGCTTTCTTT.

The CDR3 region is CSAYSGANVLTF. DNA of the CDR3: TGCAGCGCCTACTCTGGGGCCAACGTCCTGACTTTC. V and J are TRBV29-1 and TRBJ2-6; no firm D call. Germline loops: CDR1 SQVTM, CDR2 ANQGSEA. Trimming removed 7 bases from V and 0 bases from J, with 4 bases in between. The CDR3 is made up of 12 amino acids.

The rearrangement uses TRBV2 and TRBJ2-7; 12 nucleotides line up with TRBD1. V shed 6 bases and J 3 bases; nucleotides not matched to a gene: 6. CDR1 and CDR2 (germline): SNHLY, FYNNEI. This CDR3 is built from 15 residues. This CDR3 reads CASRVGQGAVYEQYF. As DNA, the CDR3 is TGTGCCAGCAGAGTGGGACAGGGGGCCGTCTACGAGCAGTACTTC.

The chain combines TRBV4-3 with TRBJ2-2; 9 nucleotides match TRBD2. CDR1 LGHNA and CDR2 YSLEER come from the germline V gene. V lost 2 bases to trimming and J lost 5 bases; unmatched junction nucleotides: 9. This CDR3 contains 17 residues. CDR3 bases: TGCGCCAGCAGCCAAATTTTGGTAGCGGGGGATACCGGGGAGCTGTTTTTT. Encoded protein: CASSQILVAGDTGELFF.

The chain links TRBV12-3 or TRBV12-4 to TRBJ2-1, with D unresolved. V was clipped by 5 bases and J by 7 bases, with 9 bases between them. The CDR3 consists of 12 residues. The CDR3 protein is CASSRILNEQFF. CDR3 nucleotides: TGTGCCAGCAGTCGAATCCTAAATGAGCAGTTCTTC.

The chain joins TRBV9 to TRBJ2-2, with 14 nucleotides matching TRBD2. This CDR3 has 17 residues. Germline V gene sequence: CDR1 SGDLS, CDR2 YYNGEE. V lost 0 bases and J lost 4; bases outside the gene matches: 2. CDR3 loop: CASSVEGTSGGTGELFF. The CDR3 nucleotides read TGTGCCAGCAGCGTAGAAGGGACTAGCGGGGGCACCGGGGAGCTGTTTTTT.

The chain employs TRBV13 and TRBJ2-3; unclear D gene. The CDR3 consists of 17 residues. CDR1 is PRHDT and CDR2 is FYEKMQ in the germline V gene (reference sequence). Trimming removed 5 bases at V and 0 bases at J, with 18 bases between. The DNA for the CDR3 is TGTGCCAGCAGCCCCCCCCGAGGAGATTCTAGCACAGATACGCAGTATTTT. Translated, it gives CASSPPRGDSSTDTQYF.